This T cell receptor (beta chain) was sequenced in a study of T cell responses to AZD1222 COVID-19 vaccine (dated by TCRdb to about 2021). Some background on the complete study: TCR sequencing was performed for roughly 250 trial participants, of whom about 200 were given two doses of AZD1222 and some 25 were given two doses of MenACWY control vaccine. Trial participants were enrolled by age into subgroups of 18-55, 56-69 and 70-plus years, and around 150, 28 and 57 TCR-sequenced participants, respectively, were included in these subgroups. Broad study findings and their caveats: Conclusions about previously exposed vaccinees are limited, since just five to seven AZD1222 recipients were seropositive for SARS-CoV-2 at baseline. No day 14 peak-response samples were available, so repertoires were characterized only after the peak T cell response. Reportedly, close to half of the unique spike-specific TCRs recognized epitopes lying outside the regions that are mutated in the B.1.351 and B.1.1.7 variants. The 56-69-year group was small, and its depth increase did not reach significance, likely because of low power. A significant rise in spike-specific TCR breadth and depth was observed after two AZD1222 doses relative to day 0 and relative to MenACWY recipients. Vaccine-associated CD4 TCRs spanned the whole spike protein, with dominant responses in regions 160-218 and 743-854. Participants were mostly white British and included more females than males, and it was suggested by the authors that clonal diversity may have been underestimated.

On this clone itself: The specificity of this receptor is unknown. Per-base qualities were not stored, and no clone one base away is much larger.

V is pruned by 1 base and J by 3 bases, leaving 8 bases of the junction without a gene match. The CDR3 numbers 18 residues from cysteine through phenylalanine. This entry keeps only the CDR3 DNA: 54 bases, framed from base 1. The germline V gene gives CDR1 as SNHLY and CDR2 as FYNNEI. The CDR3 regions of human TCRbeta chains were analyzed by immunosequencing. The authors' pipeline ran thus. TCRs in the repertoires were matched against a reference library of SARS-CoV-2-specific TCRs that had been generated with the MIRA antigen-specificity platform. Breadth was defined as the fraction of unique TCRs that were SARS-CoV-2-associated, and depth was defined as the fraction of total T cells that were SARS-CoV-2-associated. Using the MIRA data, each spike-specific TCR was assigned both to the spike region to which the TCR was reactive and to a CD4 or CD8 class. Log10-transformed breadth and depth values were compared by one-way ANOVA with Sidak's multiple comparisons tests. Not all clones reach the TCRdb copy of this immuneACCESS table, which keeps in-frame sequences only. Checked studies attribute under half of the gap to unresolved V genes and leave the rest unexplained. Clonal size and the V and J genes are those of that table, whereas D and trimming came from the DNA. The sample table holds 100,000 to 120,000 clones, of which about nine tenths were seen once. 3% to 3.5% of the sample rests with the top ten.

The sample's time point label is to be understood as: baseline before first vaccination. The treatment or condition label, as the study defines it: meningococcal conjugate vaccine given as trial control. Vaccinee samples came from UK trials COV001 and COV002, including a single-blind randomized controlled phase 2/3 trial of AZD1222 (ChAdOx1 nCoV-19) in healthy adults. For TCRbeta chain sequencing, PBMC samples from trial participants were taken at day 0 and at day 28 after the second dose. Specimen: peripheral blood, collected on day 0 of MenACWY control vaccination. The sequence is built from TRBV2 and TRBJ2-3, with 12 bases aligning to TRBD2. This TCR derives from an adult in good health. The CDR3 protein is CASSEVSRLAGVTDTQYF. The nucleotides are TGTGCCAGCAGTGAAGTTTCGAGACTAGCGGGGGTGACAGATACGCAGTATTTT.